These 16 T cell receptor beta chains originate from one sample sequenced in a study of a mutant IDH1 vaccine in newly diagnosed glioma. For these TCRs, the target antigens are not known. Time point noted: week 11, during vaccination. In the vaccine, a single dose held 300 ug of the mutant IDH1 20-mer peptide, along with topical imiquimod. Only in-frame clones appear in the TCRdb table, and some are missing; sequencing was by immunoSEQ multiplex PCR. The sample carries about 130,000 clones, over 75% recorded once. The material sequenced was PBMCs, taken from a glioma patient whose treatment included an IDH1 peptide vaccine. These TCRs come from a man in his forties with glioma.

The chain joins TRBV27 to TRBJ2-1, with 14 bases identical to TRBD2. There are 16 residues in the CDR3. With V trimmed by 5 bases and J by 6 bases, 6 bases remained unmatched. Germline V gene lookup returns CDR1 MNHEY and CDR2 SMNVEV (reference sequence). In nucleotides, the CDR3 is TGTGCCAGCAGTCTAATCGGGACTAGCGGGAGCAATGAGCAGTTCTTC. It is translated as CASSLIGTSGSNEQFF.

The rearrangement links TRBV29-1 to TRBJ2-7, with 9 positions matching TRBD2. Germline V gives CDR1 SQVTM, CDR2 ANQGSEA. CDR3 size: 12 residues. The ends lost 5 bases at V and 5 bases at J; junction bases unmatched: 4. CDR3 amino acids: CSVLAGTHEQYF. The CDR3 DNA reads TGCAGCGTTCTAGCGGGAACCCACGAGCAGTACTTC.

The rearrangement uses TRBV11-2 and TRBJ1-4; the D gene is possibly TRBD1 (6 bases). Trimming took 3 bases from V and 0 from J, leaving 14 bases between them. Germline V gene lookup returns CDR1 SGHAT and CDR2 FQNNGV. This CDR3 spans 17 amino acids. The CDR3 spells CASSFFGRGSTNEKLFF. Here the CDR3 DNA reads TGTGCCAGCAGCTTCTTCGGCAGGGGCTCAACTAATGAAAAACTGTTTTTT.

V and J are TRBV2 and TRBJ2-7, with D unclear. This CDR3 is built from 13 residues. The germline CDR1 and CDR2 sequences are SNHLY and FYNNEI. V was shortened by 1 base and J by 7 bases, with 11 bases between the two germline ends. In nucleotides, the CDR3 is TGTGCCAGCAGTGAAGTCAGCGTGGGTGAGCAGTACTTC. It encodes CASSEVSVGEQYF.

This clone came up many times. V usage is TRBV18 and J usage is TRBJ2-5; 10 positions match TRBD2. The germline V gene has CDR1 KGHSH and CDR2 LQKENI. The CDR3 contains 17 residues. V shed 4 bases, J shed 5 bases, and the junction held 13 bases outside the gene matches. The CDR3 sequence is CASSLGLAATPGETQYF. The CDR3 DNA sequence: TGTGCCAGCTCACTAGGACTAGCGGCAACTCCCGGGGAGACCCAGTACTTC.

This rearrangement joins TRBV4-1 to TRBJ2-1, with 9 nucleotides matching TRBD2. Germline V CDR1 and CDR2: MGHRA, YSYEKL. Trimming at V came to 4 bases and at J to 2 bases, leaving 6 bases not matched to a gene. CDR3 size: 16 residues. The CDR3 DNA reads as TGCGCCAGCAGCCTCAGCTTAGCGGGAGCCTACAATGAGCAGTTCTTC. It is translated as CASSLSLAGAYNEQFF.

The V call is TRBV28, the J call TRBJ1-2, with a possible D match to TRBD1 (5 bases). V lost 1 base and J lost 4, with 10 bases in between. The CDR3 runs 14 residues. Germline assignment: CDR1 MDHEN and CDR2 SYDVKM. DNA of the CDR3: TGTGCCAGCAGTTTATCCGGCAGGGCCTATGGCTACACCTTC. It yields the protein CASSLSGRAYGYTF.

The chain carries TRBV14 and TRBJ1-4, with TRBD1 matching over 8 bases. The V gene's germline CDR1 is SGHDN and CDR2 FVKESK. The CDR3 covers 15 residues. The V segment lost 1 base and the J segment 5 bases; nucleotides outside the gene matches: 3. In nucleotides, the CDR3 is TGTGCCAGCAGCCAAGCCTCAGGGGGCAATGAAAAACTGTTTTTT. Protein: CASSQASGGNEKLFF.

This sequence joins TRBV7-8 and TRBJ2-1; 7 bases map to TRBD1. The CDR3 contains 16 residues. Looked up from germline, CDR1 is SGHVS and CDR2 is FQNEAQ. V lost 3 bases, J lost 8 bases, and 13 bases stayed unmatched. This CDR3 is CASSFPRTGRRDEQFF. For the CDR3, the DNA is TGTGCCAGCAGCTTCCCCCGGACAGGTCGAAGGGATGAGCAGTTCTTC.

This chain uses TRBV19 with TRBJ1-2; TRBD1 matches at 9 bases. Germline assignment: CDR1 LNHDA and CDR2 SQIVND (reference sequence). J lost 6 bases, V lost 3 bases, and 5 bases had no gene match. The CDR3 sequence is 14 residues long. The DNA for the CDR3 is TGTGCCAGTAGTATCCTACAGGGGGCCAATGGCTACACCTTC. This sequence encodes CASSILQGANGYTF.

The chain recombines TRBV6-5 with TRBJ1-2; D ambiguous. Trimming removed 4 bases from V and 0 bases from J, with 9 bases in between. Germline V gives CDR1 MNHEY, CDR2 SVGAGI. The CDR3 sequence is 14 residues long. CDR3 DNA: TGTGCCAGCAGTTTTCCGGACCCTAACTATGGCTACACCTTC. Its protein is CASSFPDPNYGYTF.

The genes are TRBV6-5 and TRBJ1-2, with TRBD1 matching 9 bases. This CDR3 has 14 residues. Germline lookup yields CDR1 MNHEY and CDR2 SVGAGI. The V and J ends lost 6 bases and 1 base, in that order; junction bases with no gene match: 3. The chain's CDR3 is CASSRDRVNYGYTF. Written as DNA, the CDR3 is TGTGCCAGCAGCCGGGACAGGGTTAACTATGGCTACACCTTC.

This sequence joins TRBV5-6 and TRBJ2-1; 9 nucleotides match TRBD2. The CDR3 covers 14 residues. The trim removed 6 bases at V and 9 bases at J, leaving 10 bases unmatched. CDR1 is SGHDT and CDR2 is YYEEEE in the germline V gene. The CDR3 loop is CASMPGTSRGEQFF. CDR3 in DNA: TGTGCCAGCATGCCCGGGACTAGCAGGGGTGAGCAGTTCTTC.

This clone showed up just once. V usage is TRBV30 and J usage is TRBJ2-7; D is undetermined. V lost 2 bases, J lost 4 bases, and 6 bases lay in between. Germline V gene lookup returns CDR1 GTSNPN and CDR2 SVGIG (reference sequence). The CDR3 runs 11 residues. The CDR3: CAWSIPYEQYF. The CDR3 nucleotides read TGTGCCTGGAGTATCCCTTACGAGCAGTACTTC.

This clone was detected once. Written as DNA, the CDR3 is TGCGCCAGCAGCTTGGTGCGAGCACGGTCGGCAGATACGCAGTATTTT. Residues: CASSLVRARSADTQYF. The V and J genes are TRBV5-1 and TRBJ2-3, with D unclear. Per the germline V gene, CDR1 is SGHRS and CDR2 is YFSETQ. The V gene lost 0 bases and the J gene lost 4 bases, with 15 bases spanning the gap. CDR3 length: 16 residues.

J is TRBJ1-1 and V is TRBV6-1, with D perhaps matching TRBD1 (6 bases). V shed 9 bases and J shed 4 bases, with 12 bases lying between them. The CDR3 totals 12 residues. Germline V gives CDR1 MNHNS, CDR2 SASEGT. The CDR3: CASSRGSTEAFF. The CDR3 coding sequence is TGTGCCAGTAGCAGGGGTTCCACTGAAGCTTTCTTT.